These T cell receptor beta chains were read from a single sample in a study of T-cell reconstitution after alpha-beta-depleted transplantation in children. TCRdb re-derived calls from the PCR reads in MiXCR, one entry per CDR3 protein. The table shows around 380,000 distinct CDR3 sequences, with approximately 11% occurring only once. The sample was PBMCs from the stem cell graft donor, taken from the stem cell graft. The receptors were sampled from a human donor who donated a stem cell graft to a child with acute myeloid leukemia. Both conserved end residues are part of each CDR3. The D gene is left open where the match is weak. Size tells how often a clone was seen (once, few, many) or the class of an expanded clone, and some rows leave it out.

clone_size d_call j_call v_call cdr3_aa cdr3_nt
many TRBD2 TRBJ2-1 TRBV10-3 CAISSGGAQDEQFF TGTGCCATCAGTAGCGGGGGGGCCCAGGATGAGCAGTTCTTC
- TRBD2 TRBJ2-1 TRBV19 CASSTLWGGSYNEQFF TGTGCCAGTAGTACCCTATGGGGGGGCTCCTACAATGAGCAGTTCTTC
once - TRBJ2-7 TRBV4-2 CASSQDRLHYEQYF TGTGCCAGCAGCCAAGATAGGCTCCACTACGAGCAGTACTTC
few TRBD1 TRBJ1-5 TRBV12-3/TRBV12-4 CASAGTGRNQPQHF TGTGCCAGCGCCGGGACAGGCCGCAATCAGCCCCAGCATTTT
many TRBD2 TRBJ2-3 TRBV7-7 CASSPAGGSDTQYF TGTGCTAGCAGCCCAGCGGGGGGGTCAGATACGCAGTATTTT
- - TRBJ2-3 TRBV11-2 CASSQTRAETDTQYF TGTGCCAGCAGCCAGACCCGAGCTGAGACAGATACGCAGTATTTT
few - TRBJ2-3 TRBV20-1 CSARVFTDTQYF TGCAGTGCTAGAGTATTCACAGATACGCAGTATTTT
many TRBD1 TRBJ1-4 TRBV12-3/TRBV12-4 CATVSGTGDEKLFF TGTGCCACCGTAAGCGGGACAGGGGATGAAAAACTGTTTTTT
- TRBD1 TRBJ2-5 TRBV27 CASSRGQGPRETQYF TGTGCCAGCAGTAGAGGACAGGGGCCACGGGAGACCCAGTACTTC
- TRBD1 TRBJ2-4 TRBV15 CATSRAQGNIQYF TGTGCCACCAGCAGAGCACAGGGGAACATTCAGTACTTC
- - TRBJ2-2 TRBV18 CASSPLDKANTGELFF TGTGCCAGCTCACCACTAGACAAGGCGAACACCGGGGAGCTGTTTTTT
- TRBD1 TRBJ1-5 TRBV19 CASRSSYGTGGHGNQPQHF TGTGCCAGTAGATCCAGCTACGGGACAGGGGGTCACGGCAATCAGCCCCAGCATTTT
- - TRBJ1-1 TRBV19 CASSIRRANTEAFF TGTGCCAGTAGTATACGCAGGGCGAACACTGAAGCTTTCTTT
- - TRBJ1-4 TRBV10-3 CATSGGGATNEKLFF TGTGCCACCAGCGGGGGAGGGGCAACTAATGAAAAACTGTTTTTT
few TRBD1 TRBJ2-2 TRBV29-1 CSVGQGTNTGELFF TGCAGCGTCGGACAGGGAACGAACACCGGGGAGCTGTTTTTT
few TRBD2 TRBJ2-5 TRBV13 CASSRWEGETQYF TGTGCCAGCAGTAGGTGGGAGGGAGAGACCCAGTACTTC
few TRBD1 TRBJ2-5 TRBV5-4 CASSPGTDQETQYF TGTGCCAGCAGCCCAGGGACAGACCAAGAGACCCAGTACTTC
- - TRBJ2-1 TRBV7-9 CASSLGVTGRKLF TGTGCCAGCAGCTTAGGAGTGACAGGGAGGAAGCTCTTC
few - TRBJ2-2 TRBV29-1 CSGQTTGELFF TGCAGCGGGCAGACCACCGGGGAGCTGTTTTTT
many TRBD2 TRBJ2-1 TRBV9 CASSVGAGGPYNEQFF TGTGCCAGCAGCGTAGGGGCGGGGGGGCCTTACAATGAGCAGTTCTTC
once - TRBJ2-7 TRBV4-2 CAIGPGLLCPHEQYF TGTGCCATCGGCCCCGGGCTCCTCTGCCCCCACGAGCAGTACTTC
many - TRBJ2-7 TRBV15 CATSTSHATQGYEQYF TGTGCCACCAGCACCTCCCACGCTACCCAAGGCTACGAGCAGTACTTC
many - TRBJ1-1 TRBV3-1 CASSQIVTNTEAFF TGTGCCAGCAGCCAAATAGTGACAAACACTGAAGCTTTCTTT
- TRBD1 TRBJ1-1 TRBV20-1 CSARDRADRVRAEAFF TGCAGTGCTAGAGATCGTGCGGACAGGGTAAGGGCTGAAGCTTTCTTT
- - TRBJ2-5 TRBV7-8 CASSREQETQYF TGTGCCAGCAGCAGGGAGCAAGAGACCCAGTACTTC
few TRBD1 TRBJ2-2 TRBV5-1 CASSSDRTINTGELFF TGCGCCAGCAGCTCGGACAGGACGATTAACACCGGGGAGCTGTTTTTT
few - TRBJ2-5 TRBV5-1 CASSPGPPLVVGQETQYF TGCGCCAGCAGCCCGGGACCGCCGTTGGTGGTAGGGCAAGAGACCCAGTACTTC
few TRBD2 TRBJ2-1 TRBV27 CASSEREIRVNEQFF TGTGCCAGCTCTGAGCGGGAGATAAGGGTGAATGAGCAGTTCTTC
- - TRBJ2-4 TRBV20-1 CSARAAETKNIQYF TGCAGTGCTAGAGCAGCGGAAACCAAAAACATTCAGTACTTC
few - TRBJ2-5 TRBV20-1 CSARRVGRSETQYF TGCAGTGCTAGAAGGGTTGGGAGGTCTGAGACCCAGTACTTC
few - TRBJ1-1 TRBV18 CASSPLSRTMRYTEAFF TGTGCCAGCTCACCACTAAGCCGTACCATGAGATACACTGAAGCTTTCTTT
- - TRBJ2-2 TRBV12-3/TRBV12-4 CASKTQTRGLFF TGTGCCAGCAAAACCCAGACCCGGGGTCTGTTTTTT
- TRBD1 TRBJ1-6 TRBV30 CAWSDRGNSPLHF TGTGCCTGGTCCGACAGGGGTAATTCACCCCTCCACTTT